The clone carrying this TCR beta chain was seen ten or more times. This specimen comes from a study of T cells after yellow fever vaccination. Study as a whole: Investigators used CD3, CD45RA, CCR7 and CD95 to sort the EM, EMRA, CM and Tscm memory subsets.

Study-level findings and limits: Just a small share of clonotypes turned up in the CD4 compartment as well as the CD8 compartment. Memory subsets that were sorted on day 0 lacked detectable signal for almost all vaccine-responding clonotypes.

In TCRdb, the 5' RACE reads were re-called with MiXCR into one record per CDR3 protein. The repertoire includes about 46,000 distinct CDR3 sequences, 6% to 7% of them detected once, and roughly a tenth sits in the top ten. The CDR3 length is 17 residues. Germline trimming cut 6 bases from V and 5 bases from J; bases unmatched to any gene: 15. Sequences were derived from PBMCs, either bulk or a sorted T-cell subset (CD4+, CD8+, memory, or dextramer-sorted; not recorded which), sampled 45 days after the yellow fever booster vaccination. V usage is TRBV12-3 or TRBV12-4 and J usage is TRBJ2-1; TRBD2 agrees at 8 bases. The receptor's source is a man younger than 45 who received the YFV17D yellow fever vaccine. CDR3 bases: TGTGCCAGCAGATTGGGCCTGGCGGGAGGATGGGACAATGAGCAGTTCTTC. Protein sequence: CASRLGLAGGWDNEQFF.